This T cell receptor beta chain was captured in a study of OX40 agonist ivuxolimab in advanced cancers. Study at large: In this trial design, patients received ivuxolimab intravenously at 0.01 to 10 mg/kg every 2 weeks. Among those treated, three patients had partial responses, one with hepatocellular carcinoma and two with cutaneous melanoma. Notes on the study in general: Expanded clones were, on average, more numerous among CD8+ T cells than CD4+.

People who had autoimmune disease history or systemic immunosuppression were excluded. About this clone itself: Antigen specificity is unknown.

The protocol was immunoSEQ multiplex PCR, while the TCRdb copy is restricted to in-frame clones and leaves out a portion. The repertoire consists of some 24,000 clones, with more than 75% occurring once and the leading ten covering over 1.1%. The sequence was obtained from an adult with an advanced solid tumor such as melanoma, head and neck, liver or kidney cancer. The sample was CD4+ or CD8+ T cells sorted from blood, taken in a trial of the OX40 agonist ivuxolimab.

The CDR3 region is CASSLLSVGGGEQYF. Here the CDR3 DNA reads TGTGCCAGCAGCCTCCTCTCGGTAGGGGGCGGCGAGCAGTACTTC. The chain links TRBV6-5 to TRBJ2-7; 7 nucleotides line up with TRBD1. The CDR3 is 15 amino acids. Germline-derived CDR1 and CDR2 are MNHEY and SVGAGI. The trim removed 6 bases at V and 6 bases at J, leaving 14 bases unmatched.